This TCR beta chain was profiled in a study of identical twins. This clonotype was detected a few times. The antigen remains undetermined. The germline CDR1 and CDR2 sequences are LGHDT and YNNKEL (reference sequence). V lost 8 bases and J lost 4, with 17 bases in between. The CDR3 sequence is 14 residues long. Points from the study as a whole: Cord blood's abundant beta clonotypes had fewer insertions, unlike memory repertoires.

TCRdb independently ran MiXCR on the 5' RACE reads; one entry per CDR3 protein. The sample consists of around 680,000 distinct CDR3 sequences, around 8.6% of them appearing once. The sample was also linked to a second study, of yellow fever vaccine responses in identical twins. This second study says: Among the twins, the vaccine T cell response reportedly seemed partly convergent and partly personalized.

The sequencing sample was made of PBMCs. The chain joins TRBV3-1 to TRBJ1-2, with D possibly TRBD1 on 5 matching bases. The source of this sequence is a woman younger than 35 in good health. For the CDR3, the DNA is TGTGCCAGCCAAGCTGACGGACAACTCTATGGCTACACCTTC. This encodes CASQADGQLYGYTF.